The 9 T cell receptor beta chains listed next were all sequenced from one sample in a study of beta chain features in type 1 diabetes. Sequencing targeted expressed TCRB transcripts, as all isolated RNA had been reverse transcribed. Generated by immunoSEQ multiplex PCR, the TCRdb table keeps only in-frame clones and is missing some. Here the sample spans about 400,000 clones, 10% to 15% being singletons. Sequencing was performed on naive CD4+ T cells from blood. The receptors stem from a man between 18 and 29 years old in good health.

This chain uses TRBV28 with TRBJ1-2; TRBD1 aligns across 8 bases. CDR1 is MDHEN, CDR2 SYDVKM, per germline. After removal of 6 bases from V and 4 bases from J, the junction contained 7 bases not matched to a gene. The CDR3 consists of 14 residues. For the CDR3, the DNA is TGTGCCAGCAGCCAAGGGACAGGCCTCTATGGCTACACCTTC. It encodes CASSQGTGLYGYTF.

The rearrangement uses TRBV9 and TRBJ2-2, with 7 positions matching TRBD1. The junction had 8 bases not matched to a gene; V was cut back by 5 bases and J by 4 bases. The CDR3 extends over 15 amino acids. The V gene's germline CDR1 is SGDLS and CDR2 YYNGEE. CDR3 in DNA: TGTGCCAGCAGGGGGGAGACAGGGTTCACCGGGGAGCTGTTTTTT. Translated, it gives CASRGETGFTGELFF.

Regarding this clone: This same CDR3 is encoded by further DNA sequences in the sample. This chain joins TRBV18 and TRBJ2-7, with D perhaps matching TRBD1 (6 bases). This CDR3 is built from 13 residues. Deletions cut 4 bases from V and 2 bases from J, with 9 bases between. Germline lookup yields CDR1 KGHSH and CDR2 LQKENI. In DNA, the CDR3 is TGTGCCAGCTCACAGGACAGAGCCTACGAGCAGTACTTC. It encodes CASSQDRAYEQYF.

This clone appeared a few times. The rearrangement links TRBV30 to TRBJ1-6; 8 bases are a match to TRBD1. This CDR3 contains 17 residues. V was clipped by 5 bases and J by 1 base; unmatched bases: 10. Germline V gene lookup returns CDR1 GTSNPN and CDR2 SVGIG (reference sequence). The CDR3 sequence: CAWGDGQGVSYNSPLHF. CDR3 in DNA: TGTGCCTGGGGGGACGGACAGGGCGTATCCTATAATTCACCCCTCCACTTT.

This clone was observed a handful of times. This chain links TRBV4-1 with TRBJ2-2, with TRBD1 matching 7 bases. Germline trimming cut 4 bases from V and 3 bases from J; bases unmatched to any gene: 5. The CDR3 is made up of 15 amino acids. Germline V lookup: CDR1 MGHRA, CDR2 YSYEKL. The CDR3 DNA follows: TGCGCCAGCAGCCGACAGGGCGATTACACCGGGGAGCTGTTTTTT. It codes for CASSRQGDYTGELFF.

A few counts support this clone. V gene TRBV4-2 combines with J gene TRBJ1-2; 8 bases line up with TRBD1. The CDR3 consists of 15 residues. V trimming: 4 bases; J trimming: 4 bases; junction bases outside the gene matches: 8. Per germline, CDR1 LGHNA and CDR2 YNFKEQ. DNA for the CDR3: TGTGCCAGCAGCCCGACCCCAGGGGGCGGCTATGGCTACACCTTC. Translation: CASSPTPGGGYGYTF.

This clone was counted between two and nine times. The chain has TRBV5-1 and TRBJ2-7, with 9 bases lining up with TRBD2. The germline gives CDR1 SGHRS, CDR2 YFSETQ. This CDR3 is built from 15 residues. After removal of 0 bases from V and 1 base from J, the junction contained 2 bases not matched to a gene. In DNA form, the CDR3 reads TGCGCCAGCAGCTTGGGACTAGCGGTATCCTACGAGCAGTACTTC. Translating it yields CASSLGLAVSYEQYF.

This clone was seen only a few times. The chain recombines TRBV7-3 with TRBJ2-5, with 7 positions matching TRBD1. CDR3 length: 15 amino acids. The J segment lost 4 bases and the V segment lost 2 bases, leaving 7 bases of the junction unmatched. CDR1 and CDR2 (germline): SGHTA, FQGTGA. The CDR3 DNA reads TGTGCCAGCAGCTTACAGGGTAGGGGGCGAGAGACCCAGTACTTC. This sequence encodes CASSLQGRGRETQYF.

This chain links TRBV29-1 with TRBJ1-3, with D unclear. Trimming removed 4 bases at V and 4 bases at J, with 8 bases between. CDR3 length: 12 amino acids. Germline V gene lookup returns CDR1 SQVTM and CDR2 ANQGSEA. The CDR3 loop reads CSVGYRGNTIYF. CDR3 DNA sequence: TGCAGCGTTGGCTATCGGGGAAACACCATATATTTT.